This TCR beta chain was captured by sequencing in a study of Ad26.COV2.S vaccination and SARS-CoV-2 variants (dated by TCRdb to about 2021). About the full investigation: Donors in the vaccine arm were drawn from COV1001, a phase I-IIa trial of Ad26.COV2.S in healthy adults that was multicentre, randomized, double-blind and placebo-controlled. Throughout the experiments and outcome assessment, investigators stayed blinded to trial group allocation. Sequencing of the TCRbeta repertoire served to evaluate the specificity and breadth of SARS-CoV-2-reactive T cell receptors following Ad26.COV2.S vaccination. Trial participants were randomized into five groups of five: low-dose or high-dose Ad26.COV2.S given once or twice, or placebo on both occasions. Ad26.COV2.S was given intramuscularly at 5x10^10 or 1x10^11 viral particles, as a single shot or as two shots 56 days apart. A total of 32 samples were included in the TCR-sequenced set, comprising 19 Ad26.COV2.S vaccine recipients, 5 placebo recipients and 8 SARS-CoV-2 convalescent individuals.

The treatment or condition label on this specimen signifies: around 19 received Ad26.COV2.S at low or high dose, single or two shots; 5 received placebo; per-sample allocation not given. For vaccine and placebo recipients, repertoires were sequenced using samples collected on day 63 after the first injection. In Cohort 1b, roughly 26 adults aged 18-55 years were enrolled at a single site in Boston, USA, between 29 July and 7 August 2020. Ad26.COV2.S consisted of a replication-incompetent adenovirus type 26 vector by which a prefusion-stabilized SARS-CoV-2 spike protein from the original Wuhan strain was expressed. V drops 5 bases and J drops 1 base, leaving 18 bases in between. The germline V gene provides CDR1 MDHEN and CDR2 SYDVKM. The CDR3 sequence holds 16 residues, the cysteine and phenylalanine included. The kept DNA is CDR3 alone, 48 bases in frame from the first base. The full study reports these points: The authors noted that the TCR breadth and depth analyses may have underestimated total T cell responses. Vaccine and placebo recipients had comparable non-spike TCR breadth, which fits with the vaccine containing only spike. After vaccination, substantial breadth of spike-specific CD8+ and CD4+ T cell responses was reported. Spike-specific TCR breadth was higher in Ad26.COV2.S recipients than in placebo recipients (P = 0.0014). The study was not powered to compare responses between vaccine doses or regimens.

The immunoSEQ Assay was the method used to sequence TCRbeta CDR3 regions. After extraction, genomic DNA underwent amplification by bias-controlled multiplex PCR, followed by high-throughput sequencing. As for the authors' bioinformatics: Collapsing and filtering of sequences were performed to quantify the absolute abundance of each unique TCRbeta CDR3 region. T cell fraction was estimated by normalizing TCRbeta template counts to usable DNA, which was measured by amplifying reference genes present in all nucleated cells. Repertoire TCRs were annotated as SARS-CoV-2-specific by exact matching of V gene, CDR3 amino acid sequence and J gene to a known reactive TCR set. The reference SARS-CoV-2 TCR set was derived from MIRA and filtered for enrichment in COVID-19-positive ImmuneCODE repertoires, a step that removed public or cross-reactive TCRs. Based on the MIRA antigens, annotated TCRs were further analysed at the level of specific ORF or position within ORF. Depth was the summed frequency of annotated unique rearrangements, while breadth was defined as annotated unique rearrangements over total unique productive rearrangements. TCR breadth was compared between groups using two-sided Wilcoxon rank-sum tests. What TCRdb holds here is the immuneACCESS table cut down to in-frame rearrangements. Part of the clones is not present; checked against another copy, under half of the missing clones reflect an unresolved V gene, and the others are unexplained. V and J calls and clone size are as listed in that table; D and trimming were resolved from the DNA. The sample table holds hundreds of thousands of clones, of which around 87% were seen once. The ten largest clonotypes hold around 3% of the sample.

A note on this clone: It has no known antigen specificity. The input lacks base qualities; no much larger clone sits a single base away.

Here the sequenced sample was peripheral blood, taken in a trial of Ad26.COV2.S vaccine versus placebo. This receptor chain uses TRBV28 and TRBJ2-7, with the D call perhaps TRBD1 or TRBD2, each one matching 5 bases. The receptor was isolated from a person between 18 and 65 years old who received the Ad26.COV2.S COVID-19 vaccine or a placebo. The sequenced DNA is TGTGCCAGCAGTACTATGGGAGACAGTTTATCCTACGAGCAGTACTTC. It specifies CASSTMGDSLSYEQYF.